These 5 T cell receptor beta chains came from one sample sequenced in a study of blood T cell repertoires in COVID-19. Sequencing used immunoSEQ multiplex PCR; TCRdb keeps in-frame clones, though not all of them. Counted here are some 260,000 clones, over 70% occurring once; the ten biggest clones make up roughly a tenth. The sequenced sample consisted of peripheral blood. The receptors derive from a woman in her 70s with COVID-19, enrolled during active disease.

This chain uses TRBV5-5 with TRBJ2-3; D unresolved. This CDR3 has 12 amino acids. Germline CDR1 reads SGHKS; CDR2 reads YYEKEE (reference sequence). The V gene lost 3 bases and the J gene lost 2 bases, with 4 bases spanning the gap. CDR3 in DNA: TGTGCCAGCAGCTCTTTCACAGATACGCAGTATTTT. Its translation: CASSSFTDTQYF.

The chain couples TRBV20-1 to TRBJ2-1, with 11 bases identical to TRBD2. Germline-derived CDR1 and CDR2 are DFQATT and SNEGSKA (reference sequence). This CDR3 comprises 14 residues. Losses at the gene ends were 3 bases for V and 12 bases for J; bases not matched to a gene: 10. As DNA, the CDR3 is TGCAGTGCTAGTCCGGGACTAGCGGAGAGCGGGCAGTTCTTC. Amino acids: CSASPGLAESGQFF.

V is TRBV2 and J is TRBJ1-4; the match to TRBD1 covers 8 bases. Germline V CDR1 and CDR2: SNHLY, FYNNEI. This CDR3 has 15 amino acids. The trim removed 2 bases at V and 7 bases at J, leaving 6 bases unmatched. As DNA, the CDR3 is TGTGCCAGCAGTGAATCGGGACAGGCGGCTGAAAAACTGTTTTTT. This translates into CASSESGQAAEKLFF.

CDR3 DNA: TGTGCCAGCAGTGAAGCGGGTAGGCCCCAGGGCGAGCAGTACTTC. Its protein product is CASSEAGRPQGEQYF. The chain uses TRBV6-1 and TRBJ2-7, with D perhaps TRBD1 (5 bases). Per germline, CDR1 MNHNS and CDR2 SASEGT. CDR3 length: 15 amino acids. The V and J ends lost 0 bases and 6 bases respectively, with 15 bases between them.

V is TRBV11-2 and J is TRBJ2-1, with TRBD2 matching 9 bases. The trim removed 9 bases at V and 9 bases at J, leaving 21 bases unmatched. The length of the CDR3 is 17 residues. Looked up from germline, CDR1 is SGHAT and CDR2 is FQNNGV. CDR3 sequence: CASKVAGGFRSPGEQFF. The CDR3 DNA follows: TGTGCCAGTAAAGTCGCGGGAGGGTTCCGGTCTCCGGGTGAGCAGTTCTTC.